The 29 T cell receptor beta chains presented below share a single source sample, sequenced in a study of cytomegalovirus exposure and HLA in healthy donors. A multiplex PCR was run with 60 Vbeta primers and 13 Jbeta primers. Using immunoSEQ multiplex PCR, the repertoire was profiled, and TCRdb retains in-frame clones only, with some absent. Found here are about 210,000 clones, 78% of them singletons; the top ten hold 12% to 15%. Sequenced input: PBMCs. The receptors were gathered from a young woman in good health and CMV-seropositive.

The chain is built from TRBV18 and TRBJ2-7, with 11 bases identical to TRBD2. The CDR3 has 14 residues. Germline V gene sequence: CDR1 KGHSH, CDR2 LQKENI. V was pared by 4 bases and J by 5 bases, with 4 bases of the junction left unmatched. This chain's CDR3 is CASSLAGGPDEQYF. As DNA, the CDR3 is TGTGCCAGCTCACTAGCGGGGGGGCCCGACGAGCAGTACTTC.

The rearrangement uses TRBV19 and TRBJ2-7; 9 nucleotides match TRBD2. The CDR3 is made up of 13 amino acids. V was pared by 5 bases and J by 7 bases, with 6 bases of the junction left unmatched. From germline, CDR1 is LNHDA and CDR2 SQIVND (reference sequence). CDR3 loop: CASSPAGGWEQYF. CDR3 nucleotides: TGTGCCAGTAGTCCCGCGGGAGGGTGGGAGCAGTACTTC.

The rearrangement links TRBV10-2 to TRBJ1-1; no firm D call. Germline-derived CDR1 and CDR2 are WSHSY and SAAADI. The CDR3 runs 15 residues. Between the trimmed V and J ends, which lost 6 bases and 1 base, there was a span of 15 bases. CDR3 nucleotide sequence: TGCGCCAGCAGCGAGGGAGACTTTCAGAACACTGAAGCTTTCTTT. Translated: CASSEGDFQNTEAFF.

This chain links TRBV4-1 with TRBJ2-5; 7 nucleotides align to TRBD1. The length of the CDR3 is 14 residues. The germline V gene has CDR1 MGHRA and CDR2 YSYEKL. The J segment lost 6 bases and the V segment lost 4 bases, leaving 8 bases of the junction unmatched. The CDR3 DNA reads as TGCGCCAGCAGCCCTGTAGGGGGCACGAAGACCCAGTACTTC. Translating gives CASSPVGGTKTQYF.

V usage is TRBV5-1 and J usage is TRBJ2-1; 9 bases align to TRBD1. The CDR3 is 21 amino acids. Trimming at V came to 1 base and at J to 8 bases, leaving 25 bases not matched to a gene. Germline values: CDR1 SGHRS, CDR2 YFSETQ. The CDR3 is CASSLKGGTGNLASIWDEQFF. As DNA, the CDR3 is TGCGCCAGCAGCTTGAAGGGGGGGACAGGGAACTTGGCGTCAATATGGGATGAGCAGTTCTTC.

The chain couples TRBV19 to TRBJ2-1; 11 positions match TRBD1. The germline CDR1 and CDR2 sequences are LNHDA and SQIVND (reference sequence). The CDR3 sequence is 15 residues long. Trimming took 9 bases from V and 2 from J; bases not matched to a gene: 6. CDR3 protein: CASIGGQGAYNEQFF. The CDR3 DNA is TGTGCCAGCATCGGGGGACAGGGGGCCTACAATGAGCAGTTCTTC.

The chain uses TRBV27 and TRBJ2-6, with TRBD1 as a possible D gene (6 bases). Per the germline V gene, CDR1 is MNHEY and CDR2 is SMNVEV (reference sequence). Trimming took off 5 bases at V and 2 bases at J, with 13 bases between the two ends. The CDR3 contains 16 residues. CDR3 region: CASSPFRGTGANVLTF. DNA of the CDR3: TGTGCCAGCAGTCCCTTCAGGGGAACTGGGGCCAACGTCCTGACTTTC.

The chain uses TRBV28 and TRBJ1-3, with TRBD1 as a possible D gene (5 bases). The V end was cut by 4 bases, the J end by 2 bases, with 9 bases between. Germline V gene data show CDR1 as MDHEN and CDR2 as SYDVKM. The CDR3 extends over 14 amino acids. CDR3 sequence reads: CASSSSDTGNTIYF. As DNA, the CDR3 is TGTGCCAGCAGTTCGTCGGACACTGGAAACACCATATATTTT. Drawing the rest from reference TRBV28 and TRBJ1-3, the complete variable domain is DVKVTQSSRYLVKRTGEKVFLECVQDMDHENMFWYRQDPGLGLRLIYFSYDVKMKEKGDIPEGYSVSREKKERFSLILESASTNQTSMYLCASSSSDTGNTIYFGEGSWLTVV.

The chain joins TRBV18 to TRBJ2-1, with TRBD2 identical over 7 bases. The CDR3 is 14 amino acids. Germline values: CDR1 KGHSH, CDR2 LQKENI. The V gene end was trimmed by 6 bases and the J gene end by 2 bases; junction bases not matched to a gene: 4. The CDR3 loop reads CASSSGTTYNEQFF. In DNA, the CDR3 is TGTGCCAGCTCCTCCGGGACTACCTACAATGAGCAGTTCTTC.

V and J are TRBV27 and TRBJ2-5; D not resolved. The CDR3 spans 13 residues. CDR1 MNHEY and CDR2 SMNVEV come from the germline V gene (reference sequence). V was pared by 2 bases and J by 4 bases, with 8 bases between. CDR3 sequence (DNA): TGTGCCAGCAGTTTAGGTGTGAGAGAGACCCAGTACTTC. This codes for CASSLGVRETQYF.

CDR3 nucleotides: TGTGCCAGCAGTTCCAACAGGGGGCACACCGGGGAGCTGTTTTTT. It specifies CASSSNRGHTGELFF. The chain employs TRBV6-6 and TRBJ2-2, with 9 bases that match TRBD1. The junction had 3 bases not matched to a gene; V was cut back by 4 bases and J by 3 bases. The germline V gene encodes CDR1 MNHNY and CDR2 SVGAGI (reference sequence). The CDR3 sequence is 15 residues long.

This clone was recorded only once. This rearrangement joins TRBV29-1 to TRBJ2-1; D might be TRBD2 (7 bases). Per the germline V gene, CDR1 is SQVTM and CDR2 is ANQGSEA. V was pared by 7 bases and J by 0 bases, with 16 bases between. CDR3 length equals 15 residues. CDR3: CSGGGRGNSYNEQFF. CDR3 bases: TGCAGCGGGGGGGGGCGCGGGAACTCCTACAATGAGCAGTTCTTC.

This chain links TRBV4-1 with TRBJ1-4, with 10 bases lining up with TRBD1. CDR1 and CDR2 from the germline V gene are MGHRA and YSYEKL. Losses at the gene ends were 5 bases for V and 5 bases for J; bases not matched to a gene: 5. The CDR3 length is 15 residues. CDR3 amino acids: CASSDRGPVNEKLFF. The CDR3 region has the DNA TGCGCCAGCAGCGACAGGGGGCCGGTCAATGAAAAACTGTTTTTT.

This rearrangement joins TRBV11-1 to TRBJ1-2; possible D gene TRBD1, 6 bases. Germline CDR1 and CDR2: SGHAT and FQDESV (reference sequence). The CDR3 has 17 amino acids. Trimming took off 5 bases at V and 2 bases at J, with 21 bases between the two ends. CDR3 in DNA: TGTGCCAGCAGCCTAGGGTTAGGGGACATGATGAACTATGGCTACACCTTC. It is translated as CASSLGLGDMMNYGYTF.

In nucleotides, the CDR3 is TGTGCCAGCAGTGAATCAGAGACAGGAGGCGGGCAGTACTTC. The encoded protein is CASSESETGGGQYF. The rearrangement joins TRBV25-1 to TRBJ2-7; tentatively, D is TRBD1 (6 bases). Trimming pared 1 base from V and 9 bases from J, leaving 16 bases between. Germline V gene data show CDR1 as MGHDK and CDR2 as SYGVNS. This CDR3 is 14 amino acids long.

This clone has more than one count but fewer than ten. The rearrangement uses TRBV11-2 and TRBJ1-4, with D possibly TRBD1 on 5 matching bases. V was cut by 5 bases and J by 8 bases, with 15 bases left in between. The CDR3 runs 14 residues. Germline loops: CDR1 SGHAT, CDR2 FQNNGV. CDR3 protein: CASSPGGVGEKLFF. The CDR3 bases are TGTGCCAGCAGCCCCGGAGGGGTGGGAGAAAAACTGTTTTTT.

The gene calls are TRBV5-1 and TRBJ2-2, with D possibly matching TRBD2 (5 bases). There are 17 residues in the CDR3. Germline CDR1 reads SGHRS; CDR2 reads YFSETQ. Trimming stripped 0 bases from V and 4 bases from J, with 16 bases between. The CDR3 DNA reads TGCGCCAGCAGCTTGGGGTTGGGATCGGGAAGCACCGGGGAGCTGTTTTTT. Amino acid sequence: CASSLGLGSGSTGELFF.

The rearrangement uses TRBV6-5 and TRBJ2-3; 7 bases match TRBD1. CDR3 length: 14 amino acids. V shed 6 bases, J shed 10 bases, and the junction held 13 bases outside the gene matches. Per germline, CDR1 MNHEY and CDR2 SVGAGI. The CDR3: CASRQGLASGAQYF. CDR3 nucleotide sequence: TGTGCCAGCAGACAGGGGTTAGCGTCTGGGGCGCAGTATTTT.

This sequence joins TRBV2 and TRBJ2-1; 7 bases agree with TRBD2. There are 11 residues in the CDR3. Germline V gene sequence: CDR1 SNHLY, CDR2 FYNNEI. The trim removed 4 bases at V and 11 bases at J, leaving 2 bases unmatched. In DNA form, the CDR3 reads TGTGCCAGCAGTGGGGGGGGACAGCAGTTCTTC. It encodes CASSGGGQQFF.

The chain links TRBV11-3 to TRBJ1-1; 7 bases align to TRBD1. The CDR3 contains 15 residues. Trimming at V came to 1 base and at J to 1 base, leaving 3 bases not matched to a gene. Germline CDR1 reads SGHNT; CDR2 reads YENEEA. The chain's CDR3 is CASSLVGQANTEAFF. The CDR3 DNA is TGTGCCAGCAGCTTAGTAGGACAGGCGAACACTGAAGCTTTCTTT.

In this sample, this clone turned up once. The V call is TRBV9, the J call TRBJ2-7, with 12 positions matching TRBD1. The V segment lost 4 bases and the J segment 5 bases; nucleotides outside the gene matches: 10. The CDR3 contains 16 residues. The germline CDR1 and CDR2 sequences are SGDLS and YYNGEE. CDR3 loop: CASSPLPGTGGHEQYF. The CDR3 DNA reads as TGTGCCAGCAGCCCACTGCCCGGGACAGGGGGCCACGAGCAGTACTTC.

V usage is TRBV2 and J usage is TRBJ1-5; 7 bases fit TRBD1. The CDR3 is made up of 15 amino acids. CDR1 is SNHLY and CDR2 is FYNNEI in the germline V gene. V dropped 0 bases and J dropped 2; count of bases not matched to a gene: 1. As DNA, the CDR3 is TGTGCCAGCAGTGAAGCGACAGGGCGCAATCAGCCCCAGCATTTT. This gives the protein CASSEATGRNQPQHF.

CDR3 bases: TGTGCCACTGGGGACAGAGTTAATAATTCACCCCTCCACTTT. It specifies CATGDRVNNSPLHF. The V gene is TRBV15, the J gene TRBJ1-6; TRBD1 matches 7 bases. The germline gives CDR1 LNHNV, CDR2 YYDKDF (reference sequence). V dropped 9 bases and J dropped 5; count of bases not matched to a gene: 7. This CDR3 region has 14 residues.

The rearrangement links TRBV11-3 to TRBJ2-3; 10 bases are shared with TRBD2. The germline V gene has CDR1 SGHNT and CDR2 YENEEA. After removal of 4 bases from V and 0 bases from J, the junction contained 16 bases not matched to a gene. The CDR3 is 20 amino acids. The CDR3: CASSSRLTSGGALSTDTQYF. DNA of the CDR3: TGTGCCAGCAGCTCACGACTGACGAGCGGGGGGGCACTAAGCACAGATACGCAGTATTTT.

V gene TRBV7-9 combines with J gene TRBJ1-2; 10 nucleotides agree with TRBD1. The CDR3 has 16 amino acids. In germline, CDR1 is SEHNR, CDR2 FQNEAQ (reference sequence). Trimming at V came to 5 bases and at J to 4 bases, leaving 10 bases not matched to a gene. CDR3 bases: TGTGCCAGCAGCCCTGGTGGACAGGGGGGCCTCTATGGCTACACCTTC. Translation gives CASSPGGQGGLYGYTF.

This clone was detected a few times. The chain recombines TRBV12-5 with TRBJ2-7; possibly TRBD2 for D (6 bases). V lost 5 bases to trimming and J lost 3 bases, with 11 bases between them. CDR1 and CDR2 from the germline V gene are LGHNT and FRNRAP. This CDR3 is built from 13 residues. Here the CDR3 reads CASGRDFNYEQYF. CDR3 bases: TGTGCTAGTGGTCGGGACTTCAACTACGAGCAGTACTTC.

The chain recombines TRBV5-1 with TRBJ2-1; TRBD2 agrees at 9 bases. The CDR3 has 14 amino acids. Germline V gives CDR1 SGHRS, CDR2 YFSETQ. After removal of 5 bases from V and 5 bases from J, the junction contained 5 bases not matched to a gene. Written as DNA, the CDR3 is TGCGCCAGCAGTTTACAGCGGGGGGACAATGAGCAGTTCTTC. Translated, it gives CASSLQRGDNEQFF.

J is TRBJ1-4 and V is TRBV5-1; no definite D call. CDR3 size: 13 residues. Trimming left V 0 bases short and J 5 bases short, with 5 bases between. Germline CDR1 and CDR2: SGHRS and YFSETQ. The CDR3, as DNA: TGCGCCAGCAGCTTGGGTGGCAATGAAAAACTGTTTTTT. It yields the protein CASSLGGNEKLFF.

J is TRBJ1-1 and V is TRBV28, with TRBD1 identical over 7 bases. Germline V CDR1 and CDR2: MDHEN, SYDVKM. V trimming: 8 bases; J trimming: 6 bases; junction bases outside the gene matches: 9. This CDR3 contains 13 residues. The CDR3 protein is CASSKTGPPEAFF. CDR3 bases: TGTGCCAGCTCAAAGACAGGGCCTCCTGAAGCTTTCTTT.